Listed below are T cell receptor beta chains from one sample, sequenced in a study of T-cell reconstitution after alpha-beta-depleted transplantation in children. TCRdb re-called the PCR reads with MiXCR, one entry per CDR3 protein. The table has fewer than 5,500 distinct CDR3 sequences, around 23% seen once; the top ten hold 28%. Here the sequenced sample was PBMCs, mostly from graft donor cells, taken 60 days after TCRalphabeta/CD19-depleted stem cell transplant. The receptors here all came from a boy in the first two years of life who had a stem cell transplant for SCID, so the T cells may come from the graft donor. Both conserved end residues are part of each CDR3. The D gene is left open where the match is weak. For some rows the clone size is stated as once, few or many, or as a class when expanded; others skip it.

clone_size,v_call,j_call,d_call,cdr3_aa,cdr3_nt
many,TRBV11-3,TRBJ2-2,-,CASSLGPWNTGELFF,TGTGCCAGCAGCTTGGGACCCTGGAACACCGGGGAGCTGTTTTTT
large,TRBV4-3,TRBJ1-1,-,CASSQDWTALFMNTEAFF,TGCGCCAGCAGCCAGGATTGGACAGCGCTCTTTATGAACACTGAAGCTTTCTTT
-,TRBV10-1,TRBJ2-7,-,CASSEFRIPSYEQYF,TGCGCCAGCAGTGAGTTTCGGATCCCATCCTACGAGCAGTACTTC
medium-sized,TRBV3-1,TRBJ1-2,-,CASSQEGTVNYGYTF,TGTGCCAGCAGCCAAGAGGGCACCGTTAACTATGGCTACACCTTC
many,TRBV7-9,TRBJ1-6,TRBD1,CASSLDRVGNSPLHF,TGTGCCAGCAGCCTGGACAGGGTCGGTAATTCACCCCTCCACTTT
many,TRBV7-9,TRBJ1-2,TRBD1,CASSPGQATNYGYTF,TGTGCCAGCAGCCCAGGACAGGCTACTAACTATGGCTACACCTTC
many,TRBV6-5,TRBJ1-2,-,CASRQGTNYGYTF,TGTGCCAGCAGACAGGGAACCAACTATGGCTACACCTTC
many,TRBV11-2,TRBJ2-7,TRBD1,CASSLDSAGGAYEQYF,TGTGCCAGCAGCTTAGATTCGGCAGGGGGCGCATACGAGCAGTACTTC
medium-sized,TRBV7-3,TRBJ1-1,TRBD1,CASSAKRPGQAIVWAFF,TGTGCCAGCAGCGCCAAACGTCCGGGACAGGCGATCGTGTGGGCTTTCTTT
many,TRBV12-3/TRBV12-4,TRBJ1-4,TRBD1,CASSPGQGRNEKLFF,TGTGCCAGCAGTCCCGGACAGGGGCGCAATGAAAAACTGTTTTTT
-,TRBV25-1,TRBJ2-2,-,CASRVPGYTGELFF,TGTGCCAGCAGGGTCCCGGGGTACACCGGGGAGCTGTTTTTT
-,TRBV6-4,TRBJ2-3,-,CASSDSVYGPSTDTQYF,TGTGCCAGCAGTGATTCAGTGTACGGCCCTAGCACAGATACGCAGTATTTT
many,TRBV20-1,TRBJ1-5,-,CSASSGWGNQPQHF,TGCAGTGCTAGCTCAGGGTGGGGAAATCAGCCCCAGCATTTT
many,TRBV6-6,TRBJ1-2,-,CASSYKDSITF,TGTGCCAGCAGTTACAAGGACAGTATAACCTTC
many,TRBV19,TRBJ1-2,-,CASSLYRDVLYGYTF,TGTGCCAGTAGTCTCTACCGGGACGTGCTCTATGGCTACACCTTC
medium-sized,TRBV3-1,TRBJ2-3,TRBD1,CASSQPRDRIDTQYF,TGTGCCAGCAGCCAGCCCCGGGACAGGATAGATACGCAGTATTTT
many,TRBV14,TRBJ1-6,TRBD1,CASSRRGPNNSPLHF,TGTGCCAGCAGCCGCAGGGGGCCCAATAATTCACCCCTCCACTTT
-,TRBV4-2,TRBJ2-1,TRBD1,CASSQGQGSYNEQFF,TGTGCCAGCAGCCAAGGACAGGGCTCCTACAATGAGCAGTTCTTC
medium-sized,TRBV7-9,TRBJ1-1,-,CASSPTGMNTEAFF,TGTGCCAGCAGCCCGACAGGAATGAACACTGAAGCTTTCTTT
many,TRBV6-5,TRBJ1-2,-,CASKGYGYGYTF,TGTGCCAGCAAAGGTTATGGCTATGGCTACACCTTC
large,TRBV7-8,TRBJ2-5,-,CASSPSSETQYF,TGTGCCAGCAGCCCATCAAGTGAGACCCAGTACTTC
-,TRBV11-2,TRBJ2-1,-,CASSSFRARDEQFF,TGTGCCAGCAGCTCCTTCAGGGCGCGCGATGAGCAGTTCTTC
many,TRBV24-1,TRBJ2-1,-,CATSDSAGEDNEQFF,TGTGCCACCAGTGATTCAGCAGGGGAGGACAATGAGCAGTTCTTC
medium-sized,TRBV2,TRBJ1-1,-,CASSNGVTEAFF,TGTGCCAGCAGTAACGGGGTCACTGAAGCTTTCTTT
many,TRBV7-9,TRBJ1-2,-,CASSTREGVLYGYTF,TGTGCCAGCAGCACAAGAGAAGGGGTCCTCTATGGCTACACCTTC
-,TRBV29-1,TRBJ2-2,-,CSVGSLAGELFF,TGCAGCGTTGGTAGTTTGGCCGGGGAGCTGTTTTTT
medium-sized,TRBV6-5,TRBJ1-2,TRBD1,CASATGGSYGYTF,TGTGCCAGCGCCACAGGGGGGAGCTATGGCTACACCTTC
-,TRBV3-1,TRBJ2-1,-,CASSQQVPCTYNEQFF,TGTGCCTCCAGCCAACAGGTCCCGTGCACCTACAATGAGCAGTTCTTC
-,TRBV27,TRBJ1-5,-,CASSIVYALTGDHSNQPQHF,TGTGCCAGCAGTATAGTTTACGCCTTGACAGGTGATCATAGCAATCAGCCCCAGCATTTT
many,TRBV4-1,TRBJ1-2,-,CASSQGTVGGFYGYTF,TGCGCCAGCAGCCAAGGAACAGTCGGGGGCTTCTATGGCTACACCTTC
medium-sized,TRBV7-9,TRBJ2-3,TRBD1,CASSPHRQGSTDTQYF,TGTGCCAGCAGCCCCCATCGACAGGGTAGCACAGATACGCAGTATTTT
many,TRBV7-9,TRBJ1-3,-,CASRNLQGRGNTIYF,TGTGCCAGCAGGAACCTTCAGGGTAGAGGAAACACCATATATTTT
medium-sized,TRBV7-8,TRBJ1-6,TRBD1,CASSLGGQLADSPLHF,TGTGCCAGCAGCTTAGGGGGACAGTTAGCGGATTCACCCCTCCACTTT
-,TRBV20-1,TRBJ2-1,-,CSARGRYSYNEQFF,TGCAGTGCTAGAGGGCGGTACTCCTACAATGAGCAGTTCTTC
many,TRBV5-6,TRBJ2-7,-,CASSSTLIYSYEQYF,TGTGCCAGCAGCTCGACTCTCATATATTCCTACGAGCAGTACTTC
medium-sized,TRBV7-9,TRBJ2-7,-,CASSALGGQWYEQYF,TGTGCCAGCAGCGCCCTTGGGGGTCAGTGGTACGAGCAGTACTTC
medium-sized,TRBV28,TRBJ2-1,TRBD2,CASTGGGKQFF,TGTGCCAGCACCGGGGGGGGTAAGCAGTTCTTC
medium-sized,TRBV5-1,TRBJ2-1,TRBD2,CASRGGTSGAYNEQFF,TGCGCCAGCAGAGGCGGAACTAGCGGGGCATACAATGAGCAGTTCTTC
medium-sized,TRBV9,TRBJ2-1,-,CASSVYDEQFF,TGTGCCAGCAGCGTATACGATGAGCAGTTCTTC
-,TRBV5-6,TRBJ2-7,-,CASSSGPTYEQYF,TGTGCCAGCAGCTCTGGACCTACCTACGAGCAGTACTTC
many,TRBV4-3,TRBJ1-1,-,CASSQGYAGRDTEAFF,TGCGCCAGCAGCCAAGGATATGCGGGTAGGGACACTGAAGCTTTCTTT
medium-sized,TRBV28,TRBJ1-1,-,CASSNQVAATEAFF,TGTGCCAGCAGTAACCAGGTGGCAGCCACTGAAGCTTTCTTT
-,TRBV18,TRBJ1-1,TRBD1,CASSPTGVNTEAFF,TGTGCCAGCTCACCGACAGGGGTGAACACTGAAGCTTTCTTT
many,TRBV4-1,TRBJ1-6,-,CASSQEWGSSYNSPLHF,TGCGCCAGCAGCCAAGAGTGGGGGAGCTCCTATAATTCACCCCTCCACTTT
-,TRBV12-3/TRBV12-4,TRBJ1-6,TRBD1,CASSQRQGDNSPLHF,TGTGCCAGCAGTCAAAGACAGGGTGATAATTCACCCCTCCACTTT